The 8 T cell receptor beta chains reported below all come from one sample, sequenced in a study of metastatic and nonmetastatic thyroid tumors. Using MiXCR, TCRdb reanalyzed the PCR reads. The data hold more than 20,000 clones, with 10% to 15% observed a single time. Until they underwent thyroid surgery, no patient had received any treatment. The sample comprised blood. The receptors shown here come from a female donor with papillary thyroid cancer or a benign thyroid nodule (not recorded which). Some clones in this sample may be carry-over from other donors' samples.

This clone was counted ten times or more. The chain recombines TRBV18 with TRBJ2-6, with 12 nucleotides matching TRBD1. J was trimmed by 1 base and V by 3 bases; bases with no gene match: 4. The CDR3 has 18 residues. Germline CDR1 is KGHSH and CDR2 is LQKENI. CDR3 amino acids: CASSPPGQGASGANVLTF. The CDR3 DNA reads as TGTGCCAGCTCACCTCCGGGACAGGGGGCGTCTGGGGCCAACGTCCTGACTTTC.

This clone appeared many times. This sequence joins TRBV29-1 and TRBJ1-2; 11 positions agree with TRBD1. The CDR3 contains 19 residues. Looked up from germline, CDR1 is SQVTM and CDR2 is ANQGSEA. With 4 bases clipped from V and 0 bases from J, the junction kept 16 bases outside the gene matches. In nucleotides, the CDR3 is TGCAGCGTTGCCGAAAGGGGGACAGGGGGTAACCTTTCTAACTATGGCTACACCTTC. This translates into CSVAERGTGGNLSNYGYTF.

This clone was found many times. This rearrangement joins TRBV29-1 to TRBJ1-1; 11 nucleotides agree with TRBD1. The CDR3 is 13 amino acids. V lost 6 bases and J lost 5; bases outside the gene matches: 5. The germline CDR1 and CDR2 sequences are SQVTM and ANQGSEA. CDR3 loop: CSVDRGLGTEAFF. DNA of the CDR3: TGCAGCGTGGACAGGGGGCTGGGGACTGAAGCTTTCTTT.

This clone occurred many times. The rearrangement links TRBV6-1 to TRBJ1-5; 9 bases align to TRBD1. The germline gives CDR1 MNHNS, CDR2 SASEGT. Trimming at V came to 11 bases and at J to 6 bases, leaving 20 bases not matched to a gene. The CDR3 is made up of 17 amino acids. The CDR3 loop is CAGGGLWGQGEGQPQHF. The CDR3 DNA reads as TGTGCCGGAGGGGGATTGTGGGGACAGGGAGAGGGTCAGCCCCAGCATTTT.

The V gene is TRBV19, the J gene TRBJ1-3; D uncertain. This CDR3 is 14 amino acids long. From germline, CDR1 is LNHDA and CDR2 SQIVND (reference sequence). V lost 5 bases, J lost 4 bases, and 12 bases lay in between. The CDR3 region has the DNA TGTGCCAGTAGTCCTGAATCACGGGGAAACACCATATATTTT. This translates into CASSPESRGNTIYF.

CDR3 amino acids: CASSSRRRAEQYF. The CDR3, as DNA: TGTGCCAGCAGTTCGAGGAGGCGGGCCGAGCAGTACTTC. The chain links TRBV12-3 or TRBV12-4 to TRBJ2-7; maybe TRBD2 (5 bases). Trimming took off 4 bases at V and 6 bases at J, with 13 bases between the two ends. The CDR3 contains 13 residues.

The chain uses TRBV4-2 and TRBJ2-5; the match to TRBD2 covers 11 bases. There are 15 residues in the CDR3. Unmatched junction bases numbered 1, after V lost 0 bases and J lost 4 bases. CDR1 and CDR2 from the germline V gene are LGHNA and YNFKEQ. CDR3 in DNA: TGTGCCAGCAGCCAAGACCTAGCGGGAGGAGAGACCCAGTACTTC. Translating gives CASSQDLAGGETQYF.

This clone has at least ten counts. The CDR3 DNA reads as TGCAGTGCTAGTTCCAGCACCGGGGAGCTGTTTTTT. Protein sequence: CSASSSTGELFF. The chain links TRBV20-1 to TRBJ2-2; the D is unclear. V was trimmed by 3 bases and J by 4 bases, leaving 6 bases between them. Germline assignment: CDR1 DFQATT and CDR2 SNEGSKA (reference sequence). The CDR3 is 12 residues long.